This T cell receptor (beta chain) was identified in a study of blood T cells in healthy people across ages. This clonotype has more than one count but fewer than ten. Drawing of peripheral blood yielded 7.5 to 10 milliliters from each donor. RNA extraction gave at least 5 micrograms of total RNA per sample. Primed by a sample-barcoded 5' primer and a J-beta primer mix, a second PCR proceeded for roughly 7 to 11 cycles. TCRdb reprocessed the 5' RACE reads via MiXCR and lists one record per CDR3 protein. The sample shows about 1 million distinct CDR3 sequences, around 25% of them seen only once. Germline trimming cut 4 bases from V and 2 bases from J; bases unmatched to any gene: 6. Germline CDR1 and CDR2: SGHVS and FQNEAQ. CDR3 length: 15 amino acids. A further study also used this sample, focusing on T cells of mothers and their children.

The chain joins TRBV7-8 to TRBJ1-2, with 8 bases matching TRBD1. Input material: blood. This TCR was sampled from a girl aged 2 to 10 in good health. The CDR3 DNA is TGTGCCAGCAGCTCGATGACAGGGGAAAACTATGGCTACACCTTC. This sequence encodes CASSSMTGENYGYTF.